Shown below are 16 T cell receptor beta chains from a single sample sequenced in a study of beta chain features in type 1 diabetes. The study, taken as a whole, reports: When Type 1 diabetes patients were examined, their TCRB CDR3s proved moderately but significantly shorter in all four CD4+ subsets.

The antigens of these receptors remain unknown. Every isolated RNA sample was fully reverse transcribed, so sequencing captured expressed TCRB transcripts. Profiling relied on immunoSEQ multiplex PCR, and the TCRdb table lists in-frame clones only, not all of them. Seen here are 500,000 to 650,000 clones, over 10% observed once, and the top ten hold roughly 0.12%. The sample consisted of naive CD4+ T cells from blood. The receptors shown here come from a man in his thirties or forties with type 1 diabetes.

This chain links TRBV9 with TRBJ2-5; 13 nucleotides line up with TRBD2. CDR1 is SGDLS, CDR2 YYNGEE, per germline. The ends lost 0 bases at V and 0 bases at J; junction bases unmatched: 5. This CDR3 is 18 amino acids long. DNA of the CDR3: TGTGCCAGCAGCGTAGCGACTAGCGGGGGGTCGTACCAAGAGACCCAGTACTTC. This sequence encodes CASSVATSGGSYQETQYF.

The chain links TRBV7-2 to TRBJ2-3, with 11 bases matching TRBD2. From germline, CDR1 is SGHTA and CDR2 FQGNSA. The J segment lost 8 bases and the V segment lost 2 bases, leaving 6 bases of the junction unmatched. This CDR3 has 15 residues. The CDR3 DNA reads as TGTGCCAGCAGCTTAAGTAGCGGGGGGGCCGTTACGCAGTATTTT. Residues: CASSLSSGGAVTQYF.

This clone was recorded a few times. V and J are TRBV30 and TRBJ1-2, with D hard to call. V was trimmed by 1 base and J by 2 bases, leaving 2 bases between them. CDR1 GTSNPN and CDR2 SVGIG come from the germline V gene (reference sequence). The length of the CDR3 is 11 residues. The CDR3 here is CAWSENYGYTF. CDR3 DNA sequence: TGTGCCTGGAGTGAAAACTATGGCTACACCTTC.

The V call is TRBV29-1, the J call TRBJ1-1; the D gene is possibly TRBD1 (6 bases). V was shortened by 7 bases and J by 5 bases, with 20 bases between the two germline ends. The CDR3 spans 14 residues. The V gene's germline CDR1 is SQVTM and CDR2 ANQGSEA. Here the CDR3 DNA reads TGCAGCGGCACGAGACAGGAGGAGAGGACTGAAGCTTTCTTT. Protein: CSGTRQEERTEAFF.

The CDR3 spells CASSQLRQAPGSGANVLTF. The CDR3 DNA follows: TGCGCCAGCAGCCAACTTAGACAGGCCCCCGGCTCTGGGGCCAACGTCCTGACTTTC. This sequence joins TRBV4-3 and TRBJ2-6; D may be TRBD1 (6 bases). Germline CDR1 reads LGHNA; CDR2 reads YSLEER. There are 19 residues in the CDR3. Deletions cut 2 bases from V and 0 bases from J, with 17 bases between.

This clone has just a few counts. The chain uses TRBV6-1 and TRBJ1-6; D not resolved. CDR3 length: 12 residues. Trimming pared 7 bases from V and 11 bases from J, leaving 12 bases between. Germline values: CDR1 MNHNS, CDR2 SASEGT. The DNA of the CDR3 is TGTGCCAGCACCCTCAGACCGGCACCCCTCCACTTT. This sequence encodes CASTLRPAPLHF.

The V call is TRBV9, the J call TRBJ2-7; D gene unclear. V lost 4 bases to trimming and J lost 0 bases, with 8 bases between them. Germline assignment: CDR1 SGDLS and CDR2 YYNGEE. The CDR3 has 13 amino acids. CDR3 sequence: CASSSSTSYEQYF. The DNA of the CDR3 is TGTGCCAGCAGCTCGAGTACCTCCTACGAGCAGTACTTC. The entire variable domain, with the rest obtained from reference TRBV9 and TRBJ2-7, is as follows: DSGVTQTPKHLITATGQRVTLRCSPRSGDLSVYWYQQSLDQGLQFLIQYYNGEERAKGNILERFSAQQFPDLHSELNLSSLELGDSALYFCASSSSTSYEQYFGPGTRLTVT.

This chain joins TRBV5-6 and TRBJ2-3; D is unresolved. The germline V and J ends were trimmed by 0 bases and 14 bases, with 19 bases remaining between them. Germline lookup yields CDR1 SGHDT and CDR2 YYEEEE. The CDR3 sequence is 14 residues long. CDR3 region: CASSLDWFLGPWYF. The CDR3 region has the DNA TGTGCCAGCAGCTTGGACTGGTTTTTAGGACCGTGGTATTTT.

This clone was counted between two and nine times. The V and J genes are TRBV28 and TRBJ2-1; D is undetermined. V was pared by 6 bases and J by 0 bases, with 9 bases between. CDR1 is MDHEN and CDR2 is SYDVKM in the germline V gene. The CDR3 runs to 14 residues. The CDR3 sequence is CASRPDLSYNEQFF. As DNA, the CDR3 is TGTGCCAGCAGGCCCGATCTCTCCTACAATGAGCAGTTCTTC.

The V gene is TRBV19, the J gene TRBJ2-1; D may be TRBD1 (6 bases). Germline-derived CDR1 and CDR2 are LNHDA and SQIVND (reference sequence). CDR3 length: 16 amino acids. V was pared by 1 base and J by 4 bases, with 14 bases between. CDR3 amino acids: CASSIGVGRGYNEQFF. CDR3 DNA: TGTGCCAGTAGTATAGGTGTAGGCAGGGGATACAATGAGCAGTTCTTC. The whole variable domain, remainder taken from reference TRBV19 and TRBJ2-1, is DGGITQSPKYLFRKEGQNVTLSCEQNLNHDAMYWYRQDPGQGLRLIYYSQIVNDFQKGDIAEGYSVSREKKESFPLTVTSAQKNPTAFYLCASSIGVGRGYNEQFFGPGTRLTVL.

This clone has just a few counts. The rearrangement links TRBV7-2 to TRBJ2-4; D is uncertain. V gave up 5 bases and J gave up 9 bases, with 8 bases separating them. This CDR3 is built from 11 residues. CDR1 and CDR2 (germline): SGHTA, FQGNSA. The CDR3 region is CASSLSSIQYF. In DNA form, the CDR3 reads TGTGCCAGCAGCCTCTCGAGCATTCAGTACTTC.

The CDR3: CASSPGLAGAQETQYF. In DNA, the CDR3 is TGTGCCAGCAGTCCAGGACTAGCGGGGGCGCAAGAGACCCAGTACTTC. The rearrangement joins TRBV7-9 to TRBJ2-5, with 13 bases that match TRBD2. V was clipped by 6 bases and J by 2 bases; unmatched bases: 6. The length of the CDR3 is 16 residues. Germline values: CDR1 SEHNR, CDR2 FQNEAQ (reference sequence).

This clone was detected only a few times. This sequence joins TRBV7-2 and TRBJ1-2; a possible D gene is TRBD1 (5 bases). The CDR3 spans 14 residues. The germline V gene has CDR1 SGHTA and CDR2 FQGNSA. V was cut by 5 bases and J by 7 bases, with 17 bases left in between. The CDR3 sequence is CASSVGTLIGGYTF. CDR3 in DNA: TGTGCCAGCAGCGTCGGGACGCTGATCGGTGGCTACACCTTC.

This clone was detected only a few times. The chain links TRBV20-1 to TRBJ1-2; 7 nucleotides agree with TRBD1. Germline V CDR1 and CDR2: DFQATT, SNEGSKA (reference sequence). V shed 5 bases, J shed 8 bases, and the junction held 5 bases outside the gene matches. The CDR3 covers 11 residues. The CDR3 region has the DNA TGCAGTGCTCTGAGACAGGGAGGCTACACCTTC. Encoded protein: CSALRQGGYTF.

V is TRBV9 and J is TRBJ2-7; D is unresolved. Looked up from germline, CDR1 is SGDLS and CDR2 is YYNGEE. The CDR3 runs to 14 residues. Trimming removed 0 bases from V and 2 bases from J, with 9 bases in between. The CDR3 protein is CASSVGTLTYEQYF. DNA of the CDR3: TGTGCCAGCAGCGTAGGAACCCTTACCTACGAGCAGTACTTC.

The chain links TRBV6-5 to TRBJ1-6; D unclear. The ends were cut back, 6 bases at V and 5 bases at J, with 11 bases in the middle. The CDR3 runs to 14 residues. Germline-derived CDR1 and CDR2 are MNHEY and SVGAGI. CDR3 amino acids: CASSRTDDNSPLHF. CDR3 bases: TGTGCCAGCAGCCGGACCGACGATAATTCACCCCTCCACTTT.